This TCR beta chain was profiled in a study of T cell repertoires in cytomegalovirus infection. Background on the study: TCR beta signatures that were public indicated CMV infection and matching HLA type. Study-wide findings and caveats: The cumulative frequency of public TCR beta families identified carriers of CMV plus the relevant HLA. Clonotypes of TCR beta that were HLA-C-restricted and CMV-specific dominated the ex vivo response.

Using its own MiXCR run on the reads, TCRdb lists one record per CDR3 protein. The sample includes 150,000 to 200,000 distinct CDR3 sequences, roughly a fifth of them seen just once. With respect to this clonotype: Its specificity is unknown. The junction departs from the called germline gene at one end, perhaps through a read error.

This CDR3 region has 16 residues. The germline CDR1 and CDR2 sequences are SGHVT and SQSDAQ. The gene calls are TRBV7-4 and TRBJ2-1, with a tentative D call TRBD2 (6 bases). Input material: PBMCs. This TCR was recovered from a human donor in good health (CMV status not recorded). Some clones in this sample may be carry-over from other donors' samples. CDR3 residues: CARSLVGGVAYNEQFF. For the CDR3, the DNA is TGTGCCCGCAGCTTAGTCGGGGGAGTGGCCTACAATGAGCAGTTCTTC.